Listed below are T cell receptor beta chains from one sample, sequenced in a study of cytomegalovirus exposure and HLA in healthy donors. This table comes from immunoSEQ multiplex PCR, and its TCRdb copy is limited to in-frame clones, with some not included. The table includes around 69,000 clones, 96% detected once. The sequenced material came from PBMCs. Receptor source: a young woman in good health and CMV-seropositive. Each CDR3 is given with its conserved first and last residue. The D gene is left open where the match is weak. Not all rows give a size; the values are once, few, many and, for expanded clones, a class.

V gene: TRBV28; D gene: .; clone size: .; CDR3 length: 19; J gene: TRBJ2-6; CDR3 DNA: TGTGCCAGCAGTTTATATAGGGACACGGTTAGCTCTGGGGCCAACGTCCTGACTTTC; CDR3 protein: CASSLYRDTVSSGANVLTF
V gene: TRBV6-1; D gene: .; clone size: few; CDR3 length: 11; J gene: TRBJ2-7; CDR3 DNA: TGTGCCAGCAAGCGTAAGAACGAGCAGTACTTC; CDR3 protein: CASKRKNEQYF
V gene: TRBV7-2; D gene: .; clone size: .; CDR3 length: 15; J gene: TRBJ2-1; CDR3 DNA: TGTGCCAGCAGCCGGGAGAGACGGCCGACGCATGAGCAGTTCTTC; CDR3 protein: CASSRERRPTHEQFF
V gene: TRBV18; D gene: .; clone size: .; CDR3 length: 15; J gene: TRBJ2-6; CDR3 DNA: TGTGCCAGCTCACTTACACAGGTGCAAGCCAACGTCCTGACTTTC; CDR3 protein: CASSLTQVQANVLTF
V gene: TRBV6-4; D gene: .; clone size: once; CDR3 length: 13; J gene: TRBJ2-3; CDR3 DNA: TGTGCCAGCAGTGCGGGAGGCACAGATACGCAGTATTTT; CDR3 protein: CASSAGGTDTQYF
V gene: TRBV4-1; D gene: .; clone size: .; CDR3 length: 15; J gene: TRBJ2-1; CDR3 DNA: TGCGCCAGCAGCCAAGGAGCTAGCTCCTACAATGAGCAGTTCTTC; CDR3 protein: CASSQGASSYNEQFF
V gene: TRBV28; D gene: .; clone size: .; CDR3 length: 17; J gene: TRBJ2-1; CDR3 DNA: TGTGCCAGCAGTTTATTTGGCGGGATTGCCCATTACAATGAGCAGTTCTTC; CDR3 protein: CASSLFGGIAHYNEQFF
V gene: TRBV2; D gene: TRBD2; clone size: once; CDR3 length: 16; J gene: TRBJ2-1; CDR3 DNA: TGTGCCAGCAGTACACGGAGGCTAGCGGGAGGGAATGAGCAGTTCTTC; CDR3 protein: CASSTRRLAGGNEQFF
V gene: TRBV6-5; D gene: TRBD2; clone size: .; CDR3 length: 16; J gene: TRBJ2-3; CDR3 DNA: TGTGCCAGCAGTTACGGTGTGGGGAGGGTGACAGATACGCAGTATTTT; CDR3 protein: CASSYGVGRVTDTQYF
V gene: TRBV5-6; D gene: .; clone size: .; CDR3 length: 14; J gene: TRBJ1-1; CDR3 DNA: TGTGCCAGCAGCTTGGTAAGGGGTAAGGGTCGAGCTTTCTTT; CDR3 protein: CASSLVRGKGRAFF
V gene: TRBV10-2; D gene: .; clone size: .; CDR3 length: 12; J gene: TRBJ2-1; CDR3 DNA: TGCGCCAGCAGTGAGGGGCAGAGTGAGCAGTTCTTC; CDR3 protein: CASSEGQSEQFF
V gene: TRBV19; D gene: TRBD1; clone size: .; CDR3 length: 16; J gene: TRBJ2-3; CDR3 DNA: TGTGCCAGTACCGCTGATGGGGGCTTGGGACAGACTACGCAGTATTTT; CDR3 protein: CASTADGGLGQTTQYF
V gene: TRBV7-8; D gene: TRBD1; clone size: .; CDR3 length: 16; J gene: TRBJ2-5; CDR3 DNA: TGTGCCAGCAGGGAACCAGGGACAGCAAACCAAGAGACCCAGTACTTC; CDR3 protein: CASREPGTANQETQYF
V gene: TRBV4-1; D gene: TRBD1; clone size: .; CDR3 length: 15; J gene: TRBJ2-4; CDR3 DNA: TGCGCCAGCAGGCTAGAGGGACAGAGAGGGAACATTCAGTACTTC; CDR3 protein: CASRLEGQRGNIQYF
V gene: TRBV7-3; D gene: TRBD1; clone size: .; CDR3 length: 16; J gene: TRBJ2-1; CDR3 DNA: TGTGCCAGCAGTCAGATGACAGGGAGCTCCTACAATGAGCAGTTCTTC; CDR3 protein: CASSQMTGSSYNEQFF
V gene: TRBV7-9; D gene: .; clone size: .; CDR3 length: 18; J gene: TRBJ2-6; CDR3 DNA: TGTGCCAGCAGCTTAGGTTGGTACGGAGCCTCTGGGGCCAACGTCCTGACTTTC; CDR3 protein: CASSLGWYGASGANVLTF
V gene: TRBV7-9; D gene: .; clone size: .; CDR3 length: 10; J gene: TRBJ1-3; CDR3 DNA: TGTGCCAGCTCTGTGAACACCATATATTTT; CDR3 protein: CASSVNTIYF
V gene: TRBV4-1; D gene: TRBD2; clone size: .; CDR3 length: 15; J gene: TRBJ2-7; CDR3 DNA: TGCGCCAGCAGCCCTTGGACTAGCGGGAGATACGAGCAGTACTTC; CDR3 protein: CASSPWTSGRYEQYF
V gene: TRBV28; D gene: .; clone size: once; CDR3 length: 10; J gene: TRBJ1-3; CDR3 DNA: TGTGCCACGTCCGGAAACACCATATATTTT; CDR3 protein: CATSGNTIYF
V gene: TRBV11-2; D gene: TRBD2; clone size: .; CDR3 length: 15; J gene: TRBJ2-1; CDR3 DNA: TGTGCCAGCAACCTACTAGCGGGCTCCTACAATGAGCAGTTCTTC; CDR3 protein: CASNLLAGSYNEQFF
V gene: TRBV7-9; D gene: .; clone size: .; CDR3 length: 13; J gene: TRBJ1-4; CDR3 DNA: TGTGCCAGCAGCTTAGTCGGGGGAGAAAAACTGTTTTTT; CDR3 protein: CASSLVGGEKLFF
V gene: TRBV19; D gene: TRBD2; clone size: .; CDR3 length: 15; J gene: TRBJ2-1; CDR3 DNA: TGTGCCAGTAGTCCCGGGACTAGCGGGTGGGGTGAGCAGTTCTTC; CDR3 protein: CASSPGTSGWGEQFF
V gene: TRBV7-9; D gene: .; clone size: .; CDR3 length: 14; J gene: TRBJ2-5; CDR3 DNA: TGTGCCAGCAGCTTCGCCTACGACCAAGAGACCCAGTACTTC; CDR3 protein: CASSFAYDQETQYF
V gene: TRBV4-1; D gene: TRBD2; clone size: once; CDR3 length: 16; J gene: TRBJ2-7; CDR3 DNA: TGCGCCAGCAGCCGACTAGCGGGAGGGCCGGGTTACGAGCAGTACTTC; CDR3 protein: CASSRLAGGPGYEQYF
V gene: TRBV16; D gene: TRBD2; clone size: .; CDR3 length: 14; J gene: TRBJ2-1; CDR3 DNA: TGTGCCAGCAGCCATTTTAGGACTAGCGGAGAGCAGTTCTTC; CDR3 protein: CASSHFRTSGEQFF
V gene: TRBV27; D gene: .; clone size: .; CDR3 length: 16; J gene: TRBJ2-1; CDR3 DNA: TGTGCCAGCAGTTCCCCCTCGGGTAGCCCATACAATGAGCAGTTCTTC; CDR3 protein: CASSSPSGSPYNEQFF
V gene: TRBV30; D gene: .; clone size: .; CDR3 length: 13; J gene: TRBJ1-5; CDR3 DNA: TGTGCCTGGTCCGGGACAAACAATCAGCCCCAGCATTTT; CDR3 protein: CAWSGTNNQPQHF
V gene: TRBV21-1; D gene: .; clone size: .; CDR3 length: 16; J gene: TRBJ2-1; CDR3 DNA: TGTGCCAGCAGCAACCGGACTAGCAGACCCTACAATGAGCAGTTCTTC; CDR3 protein: CASSNRTSRPYNEQFF
V gene: TRBV9; D gene: TRBD1; clone size: .; CDR3 length: 14; J gene: TRBJ2-7; CDR3 DNA: TGTGCCAGCAGCGTAGACAGGGGATCCTACGAGCAGTACTTC; CDR3 protein: CASSVDRGSYEQYF
V gene: TRBV28; D gene: .; clone size: .; CDR3 length: 16; J gene: TRBJ2-2; CDR3 DNA: TGTGCCAGCTACGATAGTCCAACAGGGTCCACCGGGGAGCTGTTTTTT; CDR3 protein: CASYDSPTGSTGELFF
V gene: TRBV27; D gene: TRBD2; clone size: .; CDR3 length: 17; J gene: TRBJ2-1; CDR3 DNA: TGTGCCAGCAGTTTTCTGAGCGGGAGAGGTTCCTACAATGAGCAGTTCTTC; CDR3 protein: CASSFLSGRGSYNEQFF
V gene: TRBV9; D gene: TRBD2; clone size: .; CDR3 length: 16; J gene: TRBJ2-1; CDR3 DNA: TGTGCCAGCAGCGAAGGAAGCGGGAGATCCTACAATGAGCAGTTCTTC; CDR3 protein: CASSEGSGRSYNEQFF
V gene: TRBV5-5; D gene: TRBD1; clone size: .; CDR3 length: 14; J gene: TRBJ2-2; CDR3 DNA: TGTGCCAGCAGCTTGACAGGGGCCACCGGGGAGCTGTTTTTT; CDR3 protein: CASSLTGATGELFF
V gene: TRBV6-4; D gene: TRBD1; clone size: .; CDR3 length: 15; J gene: TRBJ2-7; CDR3 DNA: TGTGCCAGCAGTGAACCAGGGGGCCCTAGCTACGAGCAGTACTTC; CDR3 protein: CASSEPGGPSYEQYF
V gene: TRBV4-1; D gene: TRBD2; clone size: once; CDR3 length: 15; J gene: TRBJ2-1; CDR3 DNA: TGCGCCAGCAGCCAAGGGGAGGGGACCTACAATGAGCAGTTCTTC; CDR3 protein: CASSQGEGTYNEQFF
V gene: TRBV6-6; D gene: .; clone size: .; CDR3 length: 14; J gene: TRBJ2-7; CDR3 DNA: TGTGCCAGCAGTACTCGGGACAACTCCTACGAGCAGTACTTC; CDR3 protein: CASSTRDNSYEQYF
V gene: TRBV4-3; D gene: .; clone size: once; CDR3 length: 15; J gene: TRBJ1-4; CDR3 DNA: TGCGCCAGCAGCCAAGACGCAGGCCCGAATGAAAAACTGTTTTTT; CDR3 protein: CASSQDAGPNEKLFF
V gene: TRBV4-1; D gene: TRBD2; clone size: .; CDR3 length: 16; J gene: TRBJ2-2; CDR3 DNA: TGCGCCAGCAGCCATGGTTCACTAGCGGGGACCGGGGAGCTGTTTTTT; CDR3 protein: CASSHGSLAGTGELFF
V gene: TRBV2; D gene: .; clone size: .; CDR3 length: 15; J gene: TRBJ1-1; CDR3 DNA: TGTGCCAGCAAGGGCACAGGGAAAGGGAACACTGAAGCTTTCTTT; CDR3 protein: CASKGTGKGNTEAFF
V gene: TRBV5-1; D gene: .; clone size: .; CDR3 length: 14; J gene: TRBJ2-1; CDR3 DNA: TGCGCCAGCAGCCTCGGGACTGGAAACAATGAGCAGTTCTTC; CDR3 protein: CASSLGTGNNEQFF
V gene: TRBV4-1; D gene: TRBD2; clone size: .; CDR3 length: 15; J gene: TRBJ2-7; CDR3 DNA: TGCGCCAGCAGCCAAGAGAAACTAGCGGGATTCGAGCAGTACTTC; CDR3 protein: CASSQEKLAGFEQYF
V gene: TRBV5-4; D gene: TRBD2; clone size: .; CDR3 length: 17; J gene: TRBJ2-7; CDR3 DNA: TGTGCCAGTCACTCGGGAGGGGTCGCTTTAAGCTCCTACGAGCAGTACTTC; CDR3 protein: CASHSGGVALSSYEQYF
V gene: TRBV6-6; D gene: TRBD1; clone size: .; CDR3 length: 15; J gene: TRBJ1-2; CDR3 DNA: TGTGCCAGCAGATTTGGAGGGGGCGCGAACTATGGCTACACCTTC; CDR3 protein: CASRFGGGANYGYTF
V gene: TRBV4-3; D gene: .; clone size: .; CDR3 length: 15; J gene: TRBJ1-3; CDR3 DNA: TGCGCCAGCAGCCAAGATGAGTTCTCTGGAAACACCATATATTTT; CDR3 protein: CASSQDEFSGNTIYF
V gene: TRBV28; D gene: TRBD1; clone size: .; CDR3 length: 13; J gene: TRBJ2-7; CDR3 DNA: TGTGCCAGCAGCTTGGACAGGGCCTACGAGCAGTACTTC; CDR3 protein: CASSLDRAYEQYF
V gene: TRBV11-2; D gene: .; clone size: .; CDR3 length: 15; J gene: TRBJ2-7; CDR3 DNA: TGTGCCAGCAGCCCCCGGGGGGACAGGTTTTGGGAGCAGTACTTC; CDR3 protein: CASSPRGDRFWEQYF
V gene: TRBV25-1; D gene: TRBD1; clone size: .; CDR3 length: 16; J gene: TRBJ2-1; CDR3 DNA: TGTGCCAGCTCCCCTTCTACAGGGGGCCAGTACAATGAGCAGTTCTTC; CDR3 protein: CASSPSTGGQYNEQFF
V gene: TRBV7-9; D gene: TRBD2; clone size: .; CDR3 length: 14; J gene: TRBJ2-5; CDR3 DNA: TGTGCCAGCAGCGCGGCGGGAGGGGTTGAGACCCAGTACTTC; CDR3 protein: CASSAAGGVETQYF
V gene: TRBV30; D gene: .; clone size: .; CDR3 length: 11; J gene: TRBJ2-7; CDR3 DNA: TGTGCCTGGAGTGTTTTCGACGAGCAGTACTTC; CDR3 protein: CAWSVFDEQYF
V gene: TRBV27; D gene: .; clone size: .; CDR3 length: 12; J gene: TRBJ2-7; CDR3 DNA: TGTGCCAGCAGTCCCCAGGGGATAGAGCAGTACTTC; CDR3 protein: CASSPQGIEQYF
V gene: TRBV18; D gene: .; clone size: .; CDR3 length: 16; J gene: TRBJ2-2; CDR3 DNA: TGTGCCAGCTCACGGGAGGACGGGGTCGGCACCGGGGAGCTGTTTTTT; CDR3 protein: CASSREDGVGTGELFF
V gene: TRBV4-3; D gene: .; clone size: .; CDR3 length: 16; J gene: TRBJ2-7; CDR3 DNA: TGCGCCAGCAGCCAAACCTTCGCGGGTATCTCCTACGAGCAGTACTTC; CDR3 protein: CASSQTFAGISYEQYF
V gene: TRBV5-1; D gene: TRBD1; clone size: .; CDR3 length: 15; J gene: TRBJ1-5; CDR3 DNA: TGCGCCAGCAGCTTGGCAGGGGGACCTTTGGAGCCCCAGCATTTT; CDR3 protein: CASSLAGGPLEPQHF
V gene: TRBV4-3; D gene: .; clone size: .; CDR3 length: 15; J gene: TRBJ1-1; CDR3 DNA: TGCGCCAGCAGCCAAGATCTAGGGGTCGGCACTGAAGCTTTCTTT; CDR3 protein: CASSQDLGVGTEAFF
V gene: TRBV7-9; D gene: TRBD1; clone size: .; CDR3 length: 15; J gene: TRBJ1-1; CDR3 DNA: TGTGCCAGCAGCATATCGGGACAGGGGGCAACTGAAGCTTTCTTT; CDR3 protein: CASSISGQGATEAFF